This passage covers 7 T cell receptor beta chains from one sample sequenced in a study of memory CD4+ T cells and cytomegalovirus serostatus. TCRdb's copy holds only in-frame clones and misses some; the assay was immunoSEQ multiplex PCR. The data contain just over 45,000 clones, under 80% of them singletons. Single viable CD3+CD4+CD8-CD45RO+ cells were sorted as the memory CD4+ T cells. Sequenced material: memory CD4+ T cells from blood. These receptors were obtained from an adult in good health and CMV-seronegative.

This chain connects TRBV5-1 to TRBJ2-3, with 9 nucleotides matching TRBD2. The CDR3 covers 15 residues. Losses at the gene ends were 7 bases for V and 12 bases for J; bases not matched to a gene: 18. Germline V lookup: CDR1 SGHRS, CDR2 YFSETQ. The chain's CDR3 is CASSLYGRGGSGQYF. CDR3 in DNA: TGCGCCAGCTCTTTGTATGGGCGGGGGGGCTCTGGTCAGTATTTT.

The V and J genes are TRBV7-2 and TRBJ2-3; D uncertain. The CDR3 extends over 15 amino acids. CDR1 and CDR2 from the germline V gene are SGHTA and FQGNSA. Trimming took off 2 bases at V and 4 bases at J, with 13 bases between the two ends. This CDR3 is CASSLSVVASDTQYF. The CDR3 region has the DNA TGTGCCAGCAGCTTATCTGTGGTAGCCTCAGATACGCAGTATTTT.

The rearrangement joins TRBV11-2 to TRBJ1-2; TRBD1 matches 7 bases. Germline values: CDR1 SGHAT, CDR2 FQNNGV. V lost 5 bases, J lost 6 bases, and 9 bases stayed unmatched. The CDR3 covers 14 residues. In DNA, the CDR3 is TGTGCCAGCAGCCCACCCGCCCAGGGGGATGGCTACACCTTC. Protein: CASSPPAQGDGYTF.

The rearrangement links TRBV6-5 to TRBJ1-2; 9 positions agree with TRBD1. The J segment lost 7 bases and the V segment lost 6 bases, leaving 6 bases of the junction unmatched. This CDR3 is 13 amino acids long. Germline loops: CDR1 MNHEY, CDR2 SVGAGI. The CDR3 reads CASRLLDRGGYTF. In DNA, the CDR3 is TGTGCCAGCAGACTATTGGACAGGGGTGGCTACACCTTC.

The V and J genes are TRBV6-1 and TRBJ2-7; D not certain. V shed 2 bases and J shed 8 bases, with 16 bases lying between them. CDR3 size: 14 residues. The germline V gene has CDR1 MNHNS and CDR2 SASEGT. CDR3 sequence (DNA): TGTGCCAGCAGTGAAACAGTCGTGGCTGGCCAGCAGTACTTC. It specifies CASSETVVAGQQYF.

The chain carries TRBV5-8 and TRBJ1-6, with 7 bases aligning to TRBD1. Germline-derived CDR1 and CDR2 are SGHTS and YDEGEE. With V trimmed by 1 base and J by 6 bases, 4 bases remained unmatched. The CDR3 is made up of 15 amino acids. CDR3 region: CASSLWQGGNSPLHF. CDR3 in DNA: TGTGCCAGCAGCTTGTGGCAGGGGGGTAATTCACCCCTCCACTTT.

This rearrangement joins TRBV4-3 to TRBJ2-2; tentatively, D is TRBD1 (6 bases). Germline CDR1 is LGHNA and CDR2 is YSLEER. The CDR3 extends over 14 amino acids. Trimming left V 0 bases short and J 6 bases short, with 8 bases between. CDR3 loop: CASSQDSGAGELFF. The CDR3 DNA reads as TGCGCCAGCAGCCAAGACTCAGGGGCCGGGGAGCTGTTTTTT.